The next 23 T cell receptor beta chains were all read from a single sample in a study of CD4 T cells in relation to SARS-CoV-2 and coronaviruses. Their target antigens are unknown. The data were produced by immunoSEQ multiplex PCR, yet TCRdb's version contains in-frame clones alone and is incomplete. This table has over 25,000 clones, 60% to 75% appearing once. Unexposed donor CD4+ T cells date from about 2011-2018, before the COVID-19 pandemic. CD4+ T cells were isolated from the cells after 10 days of culture. The sample was CD4+ T cells from PBMCs, cultured in vitro. The source is a human donor in good health.

The chain recombines TRBV2 with TRBJ2-1; tentative D call: TRBD2 (5 bases). From germline, CDR1 is SNHLY and CDR2 FYNNEI. This CDR3 has 12 amino acids. Trimming stripped 5 bases from V and 5 bases from J, with 7 bases between. The CDR3 protein is CASSSGNNEQFF. The DNA of the CDR3 is TGTGCCAGCAGTTCCGGGAACAATGAGCAGTTCTTC.

The CDR3 bases are TGTGCCAGCAGTTACCGGCCCTGGGGCGAGGATGAAAAACTGTTTTTT. Translated: CASSYRPWGEDEKLFF. The genes are TRBV6-5 and TRBJ1-4; tentatively, D is TRBD1 (5 bases). CDR3 size: 16 residues. Per germline, CDR1 MNHEY and CDR2 SVGAGI. Trimming shortened V by 2 bases and J by 6 bases, and 16 bases separated the two germline ends.

This clone was counted only a few times. The rearrangement uses TRBV10-3 and TRBJ2-7, with 7 bases lining up with TRBD2. The V gene's germline CDR1 is ENHRY and CDR2 SYGVKD. This CDR3 spans 13 amino acids. V dropped 7 bases and J dropped 5; count of bases not matched to a gene: 8. The CDR3 DNA sequence: TGTGCCATCATGTCCCAGGGAGGGAACGAGCAGTACTTC. This gives the protein CAIMSQGGNEQYF.

The gene calls are TRBV28 and TRBJ1-6, with D perhaps matching TRBD1 (5 bases). The CDR3 length is 18 residues. Germline CDR1 reads MDHEN; CDR2 reads SYDVKM. V was pared by 3 bases and J by 0 bases, with 15 bases between. In nucleotides, the CDR3 is TGTGCCAGCAGTTTTTCGGGGGTACGGAGCTCCTATAATTCACCCCTCCACTTT. This translates into CASSFSGVRSSYNSPLHF. Full variable domain (rest looked up from reference TRBV28 and TRBJ1-6): DVKVTQSSRYLVKRTGEKVFLECVQDMDHENMFWYRQDPGLGLRLIYFSYDVKMKEKGDIPEGYSVSREKKERFSLILESASTNQTSMYLCASSFSGVRSSYNSPLHFGNGTRLTVT.

The chain links TRBV4-3 to TRBJ2-7; TRBD1 aligns across 9 bases. CDR1 LGHNA and CDR2 YSLEER come from the germline V gene. The CDR3 extends over 15 amino acids. Germline trimming cut 2 bases from V and 8 bases from J; bases unmatched to any gene: 10. The CDR3: CASSQTTRDRVKQYF. CDR3 sequence (DNA): TGCGCCAGCAGCCAAACGACCCGGGACAGGGTTAAGCAGTACTTC.

This clone was seen a few times. A junction end diverges from the germline sequence, so it may reflect a read error. CDR3 bases: TGTGCCAGTAGTCCCGGGACAGGGGGAAACCCCGAATTT. Its translation is CASSPGTGGNPEF. The rearrangement uses TRBV19 and TRBJ1-4; 11 bases are a match to TRBD1. The CDR3 loop spans 13 amino acids. From germline, CDR1 is LNHDA and CDR2 SQIVND (reference sequence).

The rearrangement uses TRBV2 and TRBJ2-7; no clear D. Germline V gene sequence: CDR1 SNHLY, CDR2 FYNNEI. The CDR3 spans 13 residues. Trimming cost V 6 bases and J 0 bases, with 9 bases left between them. The CDR3 DNA follows: TGTGCCAGCAGCGTTGTGACCTCCTACGAGCAGTACTTC. Amino acids: CASSVVTSYEQYF.

The sample holds a few counts of this clone. V is TRBV5-1 and J is TRBJ2-7, with 7 nucleotides matching TRBD2. Germline V lookup: CDR1 SGHRS, CDR2 YFSETQ. The CDR3 is 15 amino acids. Trimming at V came to 3 bases and at J to 0 bases, leaving 6 bases not matched to a gene. CDR3 loop: CASSSFGGNSYEQYF. In DNA, the CDR3 is TGCGCCAGCAGCTCCTTCGGGGGGAACTCCTACGAGCAGTACTTC.

This clone was seen a few times. This chain links TRBV6-1 with TRBJ2-7; TRBD1 might be the D (6 bases). This CDR3 is 15 amino acids long. Trimming removed 0 bases from V and 4 bases from J, with 13 bases in between. Germline V CDR1 and CDR2: MNHNS, SASEGT. The CDR3 nucleotides read TGTGCCAGCAGTGAAGCTCGGCAGGGGCCATACGAGCAGTACTTC. Amino acids: CASSEARQGPYEQYF.

The V and J genes are TRBV12-5 and TRBJ1-6; possible D gene TRBD1, 5 bases. Trimming pared 6 bases from V and 9 bases from J, leaving 18 bases between. The CDR3 runs to 15 residues. Germline V gives CDR1 LGHNT, CDR2 FRNRAP. CDR3 nucleotides: TGTGCTAGTGGAGCCTCCGGGACGACATCTTCACCCCTCCACTTT. As protein: CASGASGTTSSPLHF.

The genes are TRBV4-2 and TRBJ2-7, with 7 bases identical to TRBD2. CDR1 and CDR2 (germline): LGHNA, YNFKEQ. The CDR3 runs to 17 residues. Trimming took 2 bases from V and 5 from J; bases not matched to a gene: 15. Here the CDR3 reads CASSQSGASAGEDEQYF. CDR3 in DNA: TGTGCCAGCAGCCAATCCGGGGCGAGCGCGGGAGAAGACGAGCAGTACTTC.

The table lists this clone with a few counts. This chain joins TRBV11-2 and TRBJ1-2, with 8 bases fitting TRBD1. V shed 5 bases and J 8 bases; nucleotides not matched to a gene: 10. This CDR3 has 14 amino acids. CDR1 and CDR2 from the germline V gene are SGHAT and FQNNGV. This CDR3 reads CASSQIRGRQGYTF. CDR3 DNA sequence: TGTGCCAGCAGCCAGATCAGGGGGCGGCAAGGCTACACCTTC.

The V and J genes are TRBV7-2 and TRBJ2-3, with a possible D match to TRBD1 (6 bases). Germline V gene lookup returns CDR1 SGHTA and CDR2 FQGNSA. V dropped 1 base and J dropped 2 bases, with 10 bases sitting between them. This CDR3 has 15 residues. The CDR3 spells CTSSLGDTDTDTQYF. The DNA for the CDR3 is TGTACCAGCAGCTTAGGGGACACGGACACAGATACGCAGTATTTT.

This chain uses TRBV7-8 with TRBJ2-7; 10 bases map to TRBD1. Trimming removed 5 bases from V and 5 bases from J; junction bases left unmatched: 9. CDR3 length: 15 amino acids. Germline V gene lookup returns CDR1 SGHVS and CDR2 FQNEAQ. DNA for the CDR3: TGTGCCAGCAGCGCCACCGGGACAGGGGATCACGAGCAGTACTTC. This codes for CASSATGTGDHEQYF.

The chain carries TRBV11-3 and TRBJ1-1, with D possibly matching TRBD1 (5 bases). The CDR3 covers 17 residues. Trimming removed 3 bases from V and 4 bases from J, with 21 bases in between. Germline values: CDR1 SGHNT, CDR2 YENEEA. The chain's CDR3 is CASSFGGAGNVGTEAFF. The CDR3 bases are TGTGCCAGCAGCTTCGGAGGGGCTGGGAATGTAGGCACTGAAGCTTTCTTT.

This clone was seen once. The chain has TRBV18 and TRBJ2-7; 7 bases are a match to TRBD2. CDR1 and CDR2 from the germline V gene are KGHSH and LQKENI. The CDR3 runs 15 residues. V lost 1 base and J lost 6; bases outside the gene matches: 9. The CDR3 bases are TGTGCCAGCTCACCACGTGGCGGGAGCACCGGCGAGCAGTACTTC. Its translation: CASSPRGGSTGEQYF.

The chain carries TRBV5-4 and TRBJ2-1; either TRBD1 or TRBD2 may supply D (5 bases each). The CDR3 runs to 16 residues. The germline V gene has CDR1 SGHNT and CDR2 YYREEE (reference sequence). V was trimmed by 0 bases and J by 1 base, leaving 11 bases between them. CDR3 in amino acids: CASSLVGDPSYNEQFF. As DNA, the CDR3 is TGTGCCAGCAGCTTGGTGGGGGACCCGTCCTACAATGAGCAGTTCTTC.

The chain combines TRBV7-9 with TRBJ1-2; 11 bases are a match to TRBD1. The germline gives CDR1 SEHNR, CDR2 FQNEAQ (reference sequence). CDR3 length: 15 residues. After removal of 5 bases from V and 2 bases from J, the junction contained 4 bases not matched to a gene. CDR3 DNA: TGTGCCAGCAGCCTAGGACAGGGGGCGAACTATGGCTACACCTTC. This sequence encodes CASSLGQGANYGYTF.

CDR3 residues: CASSPGRPNEQYF. The CDR3 coding sequence is TGTGCCAGCAGCCCCGGGAGACCGAACGAGCAGTACTTC. V usage is TRBV21-1 and J usage is TRBJ2-7; the tabulated D call, TRBD2, remains unverified against the DNA. TRBV21-1 represents a pseudogene. The CDR3 length is 13 residues.

The V call is TRBV5-1, the J call TRBJ1-6, with TRBD1 matching over 10 bases. This CDR3 region has 16 residues. Germline CDR1 SGHRS, CDR2 YFSETQ. With 0 bases clipped from V and 10 bases from J, the junction kept 7 bases outside the gene matches. The CDR3 region is CASSLATGTGESPLHF. The CDR3 nucleotides are TGCGCCAGCAGCTTGGCTACCGGGACAGGGGAGTCACCCCTCCACTTT.

The chain combines TRBV5-6 with TRBJ1-3, with a tentative D call TRBD1 (5 bases). Trimming removed 6 bases from V and 0 bases from J, with 19 bases in between. CDR3 length: 17 amino acids. Germline V gene data show CDR1 as SGHDT and CDR2 as YYEEEE. In DNA form, the CDR3 reads TGTGCCAGCACCCTGGGGGGGTACCCTTTCTCTGGAAACACCATATATTTT. This gives the protein CASTLGGYPFSGNTIYF.

This clone was recorded only once. V is TRBV25-1 and J is TRBJ2-1, with unresolved D. Germline V gene sequence: CDR1 MGHDK, CDR2 SYGVNS. This CDR3 is built from 11 residues. The V and J ends lost 4 bases and 6 bases respectively, with 4 bases between them. CDR3 residues: CASSGSNEQFF. CDR3 nucleotides: TGTGCCAGCAGTGGAAGCAATGAGCAGTTCTTC.

For this clone: This specimen includes other DNA sequences encoding the same CDR3. The chain uses TRBV5-1 and TRBJ2-5, with no clear D. Looked up from germline, CDR1 is SGHRS and CDR2 is YFSETQ. The CDR3 loop spans 12 amino acids. The germline V and J ends were trimmed by 0 bases and 5 bases, with 5 bases remaining between them. The CDR3, as DNA: TGCGCCAGCAGCTTGGCGGGCGAGACCCAGTACTTC. Its translation: CASSLAGETQYF.